This TCR beta chain emerged from a study of PD-1 blockade in classical Hodgkin lymphoma. Study findings and constraints: Baseline diversity was lower in partial responders and progressors than complete responders. Reports indicated that newly diagnosed patients had lower baseline TCR diversity than healthy donors did. Significant TCR diversity gains by C4D1 occurred in CD4+ but not CD8+ cells.

As regards this clone: No antigen is known for it.

Repertoires were generated with immunoSEQ multiplex PCR, while TCRdb's copy carries only in-frame clones and drops some. The table lists 110,000 or so clones, about 89% of them singletons. The CDR3 has 13 amino acids. Looked up from germline, CDR1 is SGHNT and CDR2 is YYREEE (reference sequence). Losses at the gene ends were 3 bases for V and 3 bases for J; bases not matched to a gene: 3. Each patient's relapse followed autologous stem cell transplantation, and brentuximab vedotin exposure varied. Each best response was a complete response, a partial response or progressive disease. The receptor's source is a human donor with classical Hodgkin lymphoma. The rearrangement links TRBV5-4 to TRBJ2-7, with 7 bases that match TRBD2. This material consisted of peripheral blood mononuclear cells (PBMCs), taken before the second cycle of nivolumab. The DNA for the CDR3 is TGTGCCAGCAGCTCTTGGACTAGCTACGAGCAGTACTTC. The encoded protein is CASSSWTSYEQYF.